Following are 7 T cell receptor beta chains from one sample sequenced in a study of cytomegalovirus exposure and HLA in healthy donors. Profiling relied on immunoSEQ multiplex PCR, and the TCRdb table lists in-frame clones only, not all of them. This table holds more than 85,000 clones, 93% found once. The material sequenced was PBMCs. These receptors originate from a woman aged 25-40 years in good health and CMV-seropositive.

This chain connects TRBV19 to TRBJ1-5, with 9 nucleotides matching TRBD1. The ends lost 5 bases at V and 6 bases at J; junction bases unmatched: 5. Germline V gene sequence: CDR1 LNHDA, CDR2 SQIVND (reference sequence). The CDR3 is 14 amino acids. The DNA of the CDR3 is TGTGCCAGTAGTTTTGGGACAGGGAGTCAGCCCCAGCATTTT. It codes for CASSFGTGSQPQHF. Using reference TRBV19 and TRBJ1-5 for the parts outside the CDR3, the full variable domain is DGGITQSPKYLFRKEGQNVTLSCEQNLNHDAMYWYRQDPGQGLRLIYYSQIVNDFQKGDIAEGYSVSREKKESFPLTVTSAQKNPTAFYLCASSFGTGSQPQHFGDGTRLSIL.

The rearrangement links TRBV5-1 to TRBJ2-7; D uncertain. Trimming took off 0 bases at V and 1 base at J, with 2 bases between the two ends. The CDR3 runs 12 residues. Germline assignment: CDR1 SGHRS and CDR2 YFSETQ. The CDR3 nucleotides are TGCGCCAGCAGCTTGGTATCCTACGAGCAGTACTTC. Amino acid sequence: CASSLVSYEQYF.

This chain links TRBV28 with TRBJ2-3; weak D call: TRBD2 (6 bases). Trimming took off 4 bases at V and 2 bases at J, with 19 bases between the two ends. The CDR3 is 17 residues long. Germline V lookup: CDR1 MDHEN, CDR2 SYDVKM. CDR3 sequence (DNA): TGTGCCAGCAGTTCGCCCGGAGGGCGGCAAAACACAGATACGCAGTATTTT. The encoded protein is CASSSPGGRQNTDTQYF.

The V and J genes are TRBV15 and TRBJ2-3; 7 bases map to TRBD1. Germline values: CDR1 LNHNV, CDR2 YYDKDF (reference sequence). V shed 5 bases, J shed 1 base, and the junction held 6 bases outside the gene matches. This CDR3 has 15 amino acids. The CDR3, as DNA: TGTGCCACCAGCCTGCAGGGGGACGGCACAGATACGCAGTATTTT. Its protein product is CATSLQGDGTDTQYF.

The chain links TRBV27 to TRBJ1-4, with D unclear. Germline CDR1 and CDR2: MNHEY and SMNVEV (reference sequence). Trimming stripped 2 bases from V and 8 bases from J, with 9 bases between. The CDR3 has 13 amino acids. The CDR3 DNA follows: TGTGCCAGCAGTTTACTGGCTAGGGAAAAACTGTTTTTT. This codes for CASSLLAREKLFF.

The V gene is TRBV5-1, the J gene TRBJ1-2; 9 bases map to TRBD1. The ends lost 0 bases at V and 6 bases at J; junction bases unmatched: 3. This CDR3 has 14 amino acids. Germline V gene sequence: CDR1 SGHRS, CDR2 YFSETQ. The CDR3, as DNA: TGCGCCAGCAGCTTGGGGACAGGGGATGATGGCTACACCTTC. As protein: CASSLGTGDDGYTF.

V and J are TRBV4-3 and TRBJ2-5; maybe TRBD1 (7 bases). Trimming left V 2 bases short and J 5 bases short, with 18 bases between. In germline, CDR1 is LGHNA, CDR2 YSLEER. The CDR3 spans 16 residues. CDR3 sequence: CASSQTRGGAGETQYF. The CDR3 nucleotides read TGCGCCAGCAGCCAAACTCGAGGGGGCGCGGGGGAGACCCAGTACTTC.